The 20 T cell receptor beta chains below all came from one sample that was sequenced in a study of T cell clones after liver transplantation. Method: immunoSEQ multiplex PCR; TCRdb's copy keeps in-frame clones and lacks some. In the table there are tens of thousands of clones, nearly 95% of which are singletons. The material sequenced was CD4+ T cells from blood, taken roughly 26 months after liver transplant. These TCRs come from a human patient who received a liver transplant. Some T cells may have originated in the graft donor.

The chain carries TRBV7-2 and TRBJ2-1; no definite D call. The CDR3 has 15 amino acids. CDR1 is SGHTA, CDR2 FQGNSA, per germline. The V end lost 5 bases, the J end lost 2 bases, and 13 bases lay between the germline ends. The CDR3 coding sequence is TGTGCCAGCAGCCCAAGGGTTCTCCCCTACAATGAGCAGTTCTTC. Its translation is CASSPRVLPYNEQFF.

The rearrangement uses TRBV29-1 and TRBJ2-5; a possible D gene is TRBD1 (5 bases). The germline V and J ends were trimmed by 4 bases and 5 bases, with 20 bases remaining between them. Per the germline V gene, CDR1 is SQVTM and CDR2 is ANQGSEA. This CDR3 is built from 15 residues. For the CDR3, the DNA is TGCAGCGTTGTGGTGTCCGGCAGGGCTGTCGAGACCCAGTACTTC. Translating it yields CSVVVSGRAVETQYF. Full variable domain (remainder filled in from reference TRBV29-1 and TRBJ2-5): SAVISQKPSRDICQRGTSLTIQCQVDSQVTMMFWYRQQPGQSLTLIATANQGSEATYESGFVIDKFPISRPNLTFSTLTVSNMSPEDSSIYLCSVVVSGRAVETQYFGPGTRLLVL.

The chain joins TRBV11-2 to TRBJ1-5; D remains ambiguous. This CDR3 is built from 15 residues. Germline loops: CDR1 SGHAT, CDR2 FQNNGV. V was cut by 2 bases and J by 4 bases, with 12 bases left in between. The CDR3: CASSLSTSRNQPQHF. The CDR3 DNA reads TGTGCCAGCAGCTTATCTACCAGCAGAAATCAGCCCCAGCATTTT.

As for this clone: One junction end disagrees with the germline gene, perhaps due to a read error. This chain uses TRBV7-7 with TRBJ2-5; D is perhaps TRBD2 (5 bases). The CDR3 consists of 13 residues. Germline V lookup: CDR1 SSHAT, CDR2 FNYEAQ (reference sequence). The CDR3 coding sequence is TGTGCTAGCACCCCTGGGCCCGAGGGGACCCAGTACTTC. It codes for CASTPGPEGTQYF.

This chain connects TRBV9 to TRBJ2-1, with D possibly being TRBD2 (5 bases). Germline loops: CDR1 SGDLS, CDR2 YYNGEE. Trimming stripped 0 bases from V and 10 bases from J, with 14 bases between. This CDR3 is built from 14 residues. As DNA, the CDR3 is TGTGCCAGCAGCGTAGCCAGCCGATCGGGGGAGCAGTTCTTC. Translated, it gives CASSVASRSGEQFF. Combining the CDR3 with reference TRBV9 and TRBJ2-1 gives the whole variable domain DSGVTQTPKHLITATGQRVTLRCSPRSGDLSVYWYQQSLDQGLQFLIQYYNGEERAKGNILERFSAQQFPDLHSELNLSSLELGDSALYFCASSVASRSGEQFFGPGTRLTVL.

The chain recombines TRBV6-5 with TRBJ2-3; D possibly corresponds to TRBD2 (5 bases). The V end lost 8 bases, the J end lost 0 bases, and 12 bases lay between the germline ends. Germline V gene lookup returns CDR1 MNHEY and CDR2 SVGAGI. CDR3 length: 14 residues. The CDR3 reads CASSRRTSTDTQYF. CDR3 coding DNA: TGTGCCAGCTCCCGACGGACTAGCACAGATACGCAGTATTTT.

The rearrangement uses TRBV5-1 and TRBJ2-3, with TRBD2 matching over 11 bases. Trimming at V came to 4 bases and at J to 3 bases, leaving 10 bases not matched to a gene. The germline CDR1 and CDR2 sequences are SGHRS and YFSETQ. This CDR3 region has 17 residues. The CDR3 loop is CASSRAPLAGVTDTQYF. DNA of the CDR3: TGCGCCAGCAGCAGGGCCCCACTAGCGGGAGTAACAGATACGCAGTATTTT. Together with reference TRBV5-1 and TRBJ2-3, the CDR3 gives the full variable domain: KAGVTQTPRYLIKTRGQQVTLSCSPISGHRSVSWYQQTPGQGLQFLFEYFSETQRNKGNFPGRFSGRQFSNSRSEMNVSTLELGDSALYLCASSRAPLAGVTDTQYFGPGTRLTVL.

The chain combines TRBV19 with TRBJ1-5; 8 bases align to TRBD1. Germline CDR1 and CDR2: LNHDA and SQIVND (reference sequence). The V segment lost 7 bases and the J segment 3 bases; nucleotides outside the gene matches: 11. The CDR3 length is 16 residues. DNA for the CDR3: TGTGCCAGTATTCGCGGACAGGGTCAACCCAATCAGCCCCAGCATTTT. It yields the protein CASIRGQGQPNQPQHF.

DNA of the CDR3: TGTGCCAGCAGCACAACGGGATTAACCTACGAGCAGTACTTC. Its protein is CASSTTGLTYEQYF. V usage is TRBV7-8 and J usage is TRBJ2-7; maybe TRBD2 (5 bases). V dropped 5 bases and J dropped 2 bases, with 13 bases sitting between them. CDR3 length equals 14 residues. In germline, CDR1 is SGHVS, CDR2 FQNEAQ.

The V and J genes are TRBV5-5 and TRBJ2-5; 7 positions match TRBD1. V lost 6 bases, J lost 2 bases, and 7 bases stayed unmatched. The CDR3 runs 14 residues. CDR1 SGHKS and CDR2 YYEKEE come from the germline V gene (reference sequence). This chain's CDR3 is CASTPTGKQETQYF. For the CDR3, the DNA is TGTGCCAGCACCCCGACAGGGAAGCAAGAGACCCAGTACTTC.

The gene calls are TRBV10-2 and TRBJ2-1; D uncertain. Germline assignment: CDR1 WSHSY and CDR2 SAAADI. The CDR3 runs to 12 residues. V gave up 0 bases and J gave up 12 bases, with 9 bases separating them. CDR3 nucleotides: TGCGCCAGCAGTGAGTCGGTGGGTGGGCAGTTCTTC. It translates to CASSESVGGQFF.

In nucleotides, the CDR3 is TGTGCCAGCAGCCAAAGACGGGAGAGACCCTACGAGCAGTACTTC. Translated, it gives CASSQRRERPYEQYF. The J gene is TRBJ2-7, the V gene TRBV11-2; possible D gene TRBD2, 6 bases. In germline, CDR1 is SGHAT, CDR2 FQNNGV. The CDR3 is made up of 15 amino acids. V lost 5 bases, J lost 2 bases, and 16 bases lay in between.

This clone was seen a single time. The chain uses TRBV5-4 and TRBJ2-7; 8 bases agree with TRBD2. Germline loops: CDR1 SGHNT, CDR2 YYREEE (reference sequence). Losses at the gene ends were 0 bases for V and 3 bases for J; bases not matched to a gene: 14. The CDR3 covers 18 residues. CDR3 sequence: CASSLGLRSGTGVYEQYF. Here the CDR3 DNA reads TGTGCCAGCAGCTTGGGGCTTCGTAGCGGGACGGGAGTCTACGAGCAGTACTTC.

The CDR3 region has the DNA TGTGCCAGCAGTTTATCGGGACAGGGAAACACCATATATTTT. The encoded protein is CASSLSGQGNTIYF. The gene calls are TRBV28 and TRBJ1-3; 7 nucleotides align to TRBD1. This CDR3 region has 14 residues. CDR1 and CDR2 from the germline V gene are MDHEN and SYDVKM. Trimming cost V 1 base and J 4 bases; bases outside gene matches: 1.

The rearrangement links TRBV28 to TRBJ1-1; 10 bases line up with TRBD1. The CDR3 totals 13 residues. CDR1 is MDHEN, CDR2 SYDVKM, per germline. J was trimmed by 10 bases and V by 6 bases; bases with no gene match: 8. CDR3 sequence (DNA): TGTGCCAGCAGGCGTGGACAGGGGGTGAGAGCTTTCTTT. Its translation is CASRRGQGVRAFF.

The genes are TRBV25-1 and TRBJ2-3; D is ambiguous. Trimming took 8 bases from V and 0 from J, leaving 9 bases between them. The CDR3 runs to 13 residues. Germline CDR1 MGHDK, CDR2 SYGVNS. The CDR3 bases are TGTGCCAGCCGAAAGGGAAGCACAGATACGCAGTATTTT. Its translation: CASRKGSTDTQYF. The whole variable domain, remainder taken from reference TRBV25-1 and TRBJ2-3, is EADIYQTPRYLVIGTGKKITLECSQTMGHDKMYWYQQDPGMELHLIHYSYGVNSTEKGDLSSESTVSRIRTEHFPLTLESARPSHTSQYLCASRKGSTDTQYFGPGTRLTVL.

The gene calls are TRBV28 and TRBJ1-2, with D possibly being TRBD1 (5 bases). The CDR3 has 16 residues. Trimming stripped 2 bases from V and 0 bases from J, with 13 bases between. Germline CDR1 reads MDHEN; CDR2 reads SYDVKM. The CDR3 coding sequence is TGTGCCAGCAGTTTAGGGGGTACAGGAGCTAACTATGGCTACACCTTC. Encoded protein: CASSLGGTGANYGYTF.

This clone has just one count. The chain joins TRBV5-1 to TRBJ1-2, with D maybe TRBD1 (6 bases). CDR1 and CDR2 (germline): SGHRS, YFSETQ. This CDR3 region has 13 residues. The V end lost 0 bases, the J end lost 4 bases, and 7 bases lay between the germline ends. CDR3 region: CASSLAGVYGYTF. The CDR3 DNA reads TGCGCCAGCAGCTTGGCAGGGGTCTATGGCTACACCTTC. The full variable domain, in which reference TRBV5-1 and TRBJ1-2 provide the parts outside the CDR3, is KAGVTQTPRYLIKTRGQQVTLSCSPISGHRSVSWYQQTPGQGLQFLFEYFSETQRNKGNFPGRFSGRQFSNSRSEMNVSTLELGDSALYLCASSLAGVYGYTFGSGTRLTVV.

The V and J genes are TRBV29-1 and TRBJ2-7, with 13 positions matching TRBD2. The CDR3 extends over 14 amino acids. The V and J ends lost 5 bases and 1 base, in that order; junction bases with no gene match: 2. Germline V lookup: CDR1 SQVTM, CDR2 ANQGSEA. For the CDR3, the DNA is TGCAGCGTTCTGGGACTAGCGGGATCCTACGAGCAGTACTTC. Its translation: CSVLGLAGSYEQYF.

V is TRBV5-1 and J is TRBJ2-2, with TRBD2 identical over 10 bases. Per germline, CDR1 SGHRS and CDR2 YFSETQ. The CDR3 has 18 residues. Germline trimming cut 4 bases from V and 5 bases from J; bases unmatched to any gene: 14. The CDR3 here is CASSLSPSGSVSTGELFF. The CDR3 DNA reads as TGCGCCAGCAGCCTCTCCCCTAGCGGGAGTGTTTCAACCGGGGAGCTGTTTTTT. Looking up the rest from reference TRBV5-1 and TRBJ2-2 gives the full variable domain: KAGVTQTPRYLIKTRGQQVTLSCSPISGHRSVSWYQQTPGQGLQFLFEYFSETQRNKGNFPGRFSGRQFSNSRSEMNVSTLELGDSALYLCASSLSPSGSVSTGELFFGEGSRLTVL.